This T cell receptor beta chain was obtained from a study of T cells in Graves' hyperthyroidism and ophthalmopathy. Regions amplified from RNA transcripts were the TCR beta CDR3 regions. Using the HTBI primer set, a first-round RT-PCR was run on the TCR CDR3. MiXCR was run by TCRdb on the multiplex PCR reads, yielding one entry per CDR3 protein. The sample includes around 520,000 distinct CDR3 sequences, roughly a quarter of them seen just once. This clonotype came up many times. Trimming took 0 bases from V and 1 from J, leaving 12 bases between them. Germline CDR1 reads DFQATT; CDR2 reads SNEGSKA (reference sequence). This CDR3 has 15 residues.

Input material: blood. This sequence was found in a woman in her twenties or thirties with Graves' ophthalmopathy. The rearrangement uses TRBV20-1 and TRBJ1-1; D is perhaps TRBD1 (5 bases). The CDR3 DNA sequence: TGCAGTGCTAGAGATGCGGGGCTGGCGAACACTGAAGCTTTCTTT. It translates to CSARDAGLANTEAFF.